The present TCR beta chain was sequenced within a study of shared clonotypes between healthy human individuals. Across the whole study: CD4 naive and CD4 memory each took three plates per donor, while CD8 naive took two and CD8 memory one.

The assay used deep level. TCRdb keeps only in-frame clones here, not all; method: immunoSEQ multiplex PCR. This sample has 2 million to 3 million clones, with 85% to 95% found just once. All donors qualified as healthy HIV-negative adults and had experienced no recent acute infections or vaccinations. For this clone: Its antigen is not known.

This CDR3 has 15 amino acids. Germline V CDR1 and CDR2: SEHNR, FQNEAQ (reference sequence). Trimming pared 3 bases from V and 2 bases from J, leaving 11 bases between. Study-level points and caveats: Represented diversity (both genetic and exposure-history) was limited by the small number of donors.

The chain recombines TRBV7-9 with TRBJ1-5; D call uncertain. The specimen sequenced was naive CD4+ T cells sorted from blood. Subset in this sample: CD45RA+ positively selected. The TCR was taken from a man aged 18 to 30 in good health. CDR3 residues: CASSFGGPGNQPQHF. The CDR3 DNA reads TGTGCCAGCAGCTTTGGAGGGCCTGGCAATCAGCCCCAGCATTTT.